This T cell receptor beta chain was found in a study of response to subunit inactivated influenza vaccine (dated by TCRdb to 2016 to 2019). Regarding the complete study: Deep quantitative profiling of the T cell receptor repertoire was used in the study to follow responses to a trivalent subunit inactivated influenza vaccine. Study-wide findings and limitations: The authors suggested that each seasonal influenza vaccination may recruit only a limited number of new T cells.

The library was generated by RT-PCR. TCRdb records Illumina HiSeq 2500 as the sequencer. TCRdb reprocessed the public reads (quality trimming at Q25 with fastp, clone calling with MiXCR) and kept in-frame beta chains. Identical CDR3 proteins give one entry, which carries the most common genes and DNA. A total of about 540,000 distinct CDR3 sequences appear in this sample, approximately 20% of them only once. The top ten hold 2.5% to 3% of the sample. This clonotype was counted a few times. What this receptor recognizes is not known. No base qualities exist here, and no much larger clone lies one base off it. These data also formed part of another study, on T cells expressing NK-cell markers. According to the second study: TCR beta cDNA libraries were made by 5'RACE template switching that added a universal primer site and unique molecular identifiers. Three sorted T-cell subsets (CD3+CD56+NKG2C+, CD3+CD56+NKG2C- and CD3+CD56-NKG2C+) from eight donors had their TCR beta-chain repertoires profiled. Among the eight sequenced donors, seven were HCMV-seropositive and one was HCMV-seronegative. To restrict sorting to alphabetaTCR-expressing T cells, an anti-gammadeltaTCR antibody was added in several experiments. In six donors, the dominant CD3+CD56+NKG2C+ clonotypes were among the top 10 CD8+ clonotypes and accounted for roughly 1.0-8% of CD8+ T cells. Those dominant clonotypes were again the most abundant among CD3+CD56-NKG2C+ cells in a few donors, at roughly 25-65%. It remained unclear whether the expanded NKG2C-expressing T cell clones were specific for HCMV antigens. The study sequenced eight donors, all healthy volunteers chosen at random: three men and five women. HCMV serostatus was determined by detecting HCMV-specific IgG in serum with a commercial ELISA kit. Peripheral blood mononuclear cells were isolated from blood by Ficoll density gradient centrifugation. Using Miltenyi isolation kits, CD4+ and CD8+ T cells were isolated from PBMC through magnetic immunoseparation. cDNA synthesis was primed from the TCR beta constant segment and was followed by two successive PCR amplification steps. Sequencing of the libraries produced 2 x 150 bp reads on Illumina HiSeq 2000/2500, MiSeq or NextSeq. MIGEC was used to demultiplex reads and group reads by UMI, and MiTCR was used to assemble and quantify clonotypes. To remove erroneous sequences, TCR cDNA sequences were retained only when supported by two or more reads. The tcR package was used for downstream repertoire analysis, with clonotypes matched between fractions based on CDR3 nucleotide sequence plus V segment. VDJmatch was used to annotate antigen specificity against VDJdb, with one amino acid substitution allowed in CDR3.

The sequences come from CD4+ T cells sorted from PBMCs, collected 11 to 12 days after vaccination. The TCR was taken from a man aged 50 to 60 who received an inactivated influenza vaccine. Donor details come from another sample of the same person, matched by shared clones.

The sequenced DNA: TGTGCCAGCACAAACATGGGACAGGGGGCTTCGAGCTACGAGCAGTACTTC. It translates as CASTNMGQGASSYEQYF. The rearrangement combines TRBV7-9 with TRBJ2-7, with 12 central nucleotides matching TRBD1. The CDR3 goes from the cysteine to the phenylalanine over 17 residues. Only CDR3 DNA remains: 51 bases, in frame from the first base. The germline V gene (reference sequence) provides CDR1 SEHNR and CDR2 FQNEAQ. The V end gives up 7 bases and the J end 3 bases, leaving 13 bases in the junction not matched to a gene.